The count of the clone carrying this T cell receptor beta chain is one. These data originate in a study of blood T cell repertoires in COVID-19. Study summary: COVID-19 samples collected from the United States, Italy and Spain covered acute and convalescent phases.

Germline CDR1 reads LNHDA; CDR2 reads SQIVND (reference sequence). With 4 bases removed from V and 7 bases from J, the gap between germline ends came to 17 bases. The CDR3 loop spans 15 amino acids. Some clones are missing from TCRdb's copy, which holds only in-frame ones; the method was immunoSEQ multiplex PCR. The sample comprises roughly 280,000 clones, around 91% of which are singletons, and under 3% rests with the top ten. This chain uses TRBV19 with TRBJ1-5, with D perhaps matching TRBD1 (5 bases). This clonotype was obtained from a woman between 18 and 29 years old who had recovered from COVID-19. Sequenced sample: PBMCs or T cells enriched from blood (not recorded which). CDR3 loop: CASSTETRVRQPQHF. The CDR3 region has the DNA TGTGCCAGTAGTACCGAAACCAGGGTCCGACAGCCCCAGCATTTT.